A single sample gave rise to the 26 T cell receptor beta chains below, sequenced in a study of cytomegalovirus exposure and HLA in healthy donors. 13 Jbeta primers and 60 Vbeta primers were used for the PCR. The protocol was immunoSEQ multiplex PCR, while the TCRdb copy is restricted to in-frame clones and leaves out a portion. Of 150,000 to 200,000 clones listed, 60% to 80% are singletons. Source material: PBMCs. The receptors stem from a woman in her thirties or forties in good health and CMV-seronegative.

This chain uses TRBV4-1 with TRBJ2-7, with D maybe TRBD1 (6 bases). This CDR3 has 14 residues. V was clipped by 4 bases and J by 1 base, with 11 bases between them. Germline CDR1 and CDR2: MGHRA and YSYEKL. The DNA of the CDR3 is TGCGCCAGCAGCCCAGGGGACGGATCCTACGAGCAGTACTTC. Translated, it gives CASSPGDGSYEQYF.

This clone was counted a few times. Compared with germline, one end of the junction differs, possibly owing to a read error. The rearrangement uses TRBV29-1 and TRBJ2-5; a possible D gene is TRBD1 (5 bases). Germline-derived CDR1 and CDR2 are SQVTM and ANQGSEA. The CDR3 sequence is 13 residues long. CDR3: CSVDGATQESQYF. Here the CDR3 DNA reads TGCAGCGTTGATGGGGCGACGCAAGAGTCCCAGTACTTC. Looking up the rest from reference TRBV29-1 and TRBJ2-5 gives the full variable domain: SAVISQKPSRDICQRGTSLTIQCQVDSQVTMMFWYRQQPGQSLTLIATANQGSEATYESGFVIDKFPISRPNLTFSTLTVSNMSPEDSSIYLCSVDGATQESQYFGPGTRLLVL.

The CDR3 loop reads CASSPPSGPLDTQYF. CDR3 nucleotides: TGTGCCAGCTCACCACCCAGCGGGCCATTAGATACGCAGTATTTT. The rearrangement joins TRBV18 to TRBJ2-3; tentatively, D is TRBD2 (6 bases). V shed 0 bases and J shed 5 bases, with 12 bases lying between them. Germline-derived CDR1 and CDR2 are KGHSH and LQKENI. CDR3 size: 15 residues.

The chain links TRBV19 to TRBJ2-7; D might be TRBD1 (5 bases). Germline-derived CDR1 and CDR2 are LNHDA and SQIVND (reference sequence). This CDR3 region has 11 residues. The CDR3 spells CSTQGGYEQYF. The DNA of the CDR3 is TGTTCTACGCAGGGCGGCTACGAGCAGTACTTC.

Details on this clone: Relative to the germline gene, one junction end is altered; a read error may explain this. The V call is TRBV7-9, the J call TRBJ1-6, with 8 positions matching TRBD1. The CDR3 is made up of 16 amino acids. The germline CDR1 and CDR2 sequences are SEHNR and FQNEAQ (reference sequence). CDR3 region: CAGSSSGTGLLSPLHF. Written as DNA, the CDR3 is TGTGCCGGCAGCTCCTCCGGGACAGGACTTCTTTCACCCCTCCACTTT.

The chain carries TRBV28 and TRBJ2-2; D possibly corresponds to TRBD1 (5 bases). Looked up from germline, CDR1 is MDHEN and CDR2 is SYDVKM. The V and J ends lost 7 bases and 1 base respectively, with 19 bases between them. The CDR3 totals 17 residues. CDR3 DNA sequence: TGTGCCAGCAAAGGGGTACACGGAAATGAGAACACCGGGGAGCTGTTTTTT. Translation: CASKGVHGNENTGELFF.

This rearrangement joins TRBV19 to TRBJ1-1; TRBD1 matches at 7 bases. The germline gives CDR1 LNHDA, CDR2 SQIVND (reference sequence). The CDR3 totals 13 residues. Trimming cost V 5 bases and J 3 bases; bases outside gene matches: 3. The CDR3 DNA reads TGTGCCAGTAGTGGAGGGGGCTACACTGAAGCTTTCTTT. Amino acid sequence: CASSGGGYTEAFF.

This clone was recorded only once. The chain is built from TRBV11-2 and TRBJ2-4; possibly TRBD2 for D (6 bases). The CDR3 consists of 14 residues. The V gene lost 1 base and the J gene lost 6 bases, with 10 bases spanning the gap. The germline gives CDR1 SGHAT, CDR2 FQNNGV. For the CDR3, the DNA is TGTGCCAGCAGCTTAGTGGGTAGCGGAAACATTCAGTACTTC. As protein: CASSLVGSGNIQYF.

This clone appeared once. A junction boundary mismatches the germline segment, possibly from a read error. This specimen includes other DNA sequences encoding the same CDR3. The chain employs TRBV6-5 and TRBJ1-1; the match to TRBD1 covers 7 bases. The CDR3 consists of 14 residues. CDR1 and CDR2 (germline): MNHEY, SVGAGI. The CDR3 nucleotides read TGTGCCAGCAAACGCGGACAGGAGAACACTGAGGCTTTCTTT. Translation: CASKRGQENTEAFF.

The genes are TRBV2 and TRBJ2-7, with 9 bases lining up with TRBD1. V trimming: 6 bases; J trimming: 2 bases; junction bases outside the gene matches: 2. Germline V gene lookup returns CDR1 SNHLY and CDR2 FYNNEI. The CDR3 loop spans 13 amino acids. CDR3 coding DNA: TGTGCCAGCAGGGGACAGGGAACCTACGAGCAGTACTTC. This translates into CASRGQGTYEQYF.

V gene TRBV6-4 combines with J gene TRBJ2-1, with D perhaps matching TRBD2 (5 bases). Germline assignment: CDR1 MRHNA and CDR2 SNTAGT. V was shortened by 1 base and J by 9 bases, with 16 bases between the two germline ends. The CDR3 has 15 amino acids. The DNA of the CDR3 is TGTGCCAGCAGTGACTGGTCTAGCTCCCGTGGTGAGCAGTTCTTC. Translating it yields CASSDWSSSRGEQFF.

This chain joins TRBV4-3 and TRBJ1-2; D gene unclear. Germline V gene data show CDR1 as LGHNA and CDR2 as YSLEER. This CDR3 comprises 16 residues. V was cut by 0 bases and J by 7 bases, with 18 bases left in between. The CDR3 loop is CASSQDQRSLRVGYTF. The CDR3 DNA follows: TGCGCCAGCAGCCAAGATCAAAGGAGCCTCCGGGTTGGCTACACCTTC.

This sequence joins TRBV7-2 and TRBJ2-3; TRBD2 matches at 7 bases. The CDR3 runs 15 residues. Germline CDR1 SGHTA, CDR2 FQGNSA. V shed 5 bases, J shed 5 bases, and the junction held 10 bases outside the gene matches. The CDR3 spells CASSLREGGQDTQYF. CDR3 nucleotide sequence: TGTGCCAGCAGCCTAAGGGAGGGAGGGCAAGATACGCAGTATTTT.

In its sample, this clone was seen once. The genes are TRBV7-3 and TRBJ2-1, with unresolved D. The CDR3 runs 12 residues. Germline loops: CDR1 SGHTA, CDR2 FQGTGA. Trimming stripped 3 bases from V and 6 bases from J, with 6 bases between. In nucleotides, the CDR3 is TGTGCCAGCAGCTTCACAACCAATGAGCAGTTCTTC. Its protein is CASSFTTNEQFF.

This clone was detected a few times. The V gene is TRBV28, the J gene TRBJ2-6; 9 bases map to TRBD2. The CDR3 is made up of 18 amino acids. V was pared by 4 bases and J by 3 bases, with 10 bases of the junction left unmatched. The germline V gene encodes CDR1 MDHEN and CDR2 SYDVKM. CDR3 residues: CASSSLSGGDLGANVLTF. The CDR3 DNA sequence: TGTGCCAGCAGTTCCCTTAGCGGGGGAGACCTTGGGGCCAACGTCCTGACTTTC.

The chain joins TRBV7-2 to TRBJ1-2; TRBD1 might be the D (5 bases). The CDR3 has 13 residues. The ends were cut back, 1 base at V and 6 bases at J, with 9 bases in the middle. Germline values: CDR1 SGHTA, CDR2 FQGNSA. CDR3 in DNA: TGTGCCAGCAGCTTAGAGGGAGGGGATGGCTACACCTTC. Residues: CASSLEGGDGYTF.

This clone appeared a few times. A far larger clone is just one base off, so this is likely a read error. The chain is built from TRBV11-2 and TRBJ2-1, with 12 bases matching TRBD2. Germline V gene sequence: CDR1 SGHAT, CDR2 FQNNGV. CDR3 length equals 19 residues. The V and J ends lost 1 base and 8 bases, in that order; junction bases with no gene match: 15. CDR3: CASSLGRLAGGAQSDEQFF. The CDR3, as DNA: TGTGCCAGCAGCTTAGGGCGGCTAGCGGGGGGGGCACAGTCCGATGAGCAGTTCTTC.

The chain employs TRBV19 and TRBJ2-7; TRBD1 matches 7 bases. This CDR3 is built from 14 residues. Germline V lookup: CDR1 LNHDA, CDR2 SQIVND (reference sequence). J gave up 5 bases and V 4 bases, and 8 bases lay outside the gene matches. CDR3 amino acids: CASSTLRGPNEQYF. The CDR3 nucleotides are TGTGCCAGTAGTACCCTTAGGGGGCCCAACGAGCAGTACTTC. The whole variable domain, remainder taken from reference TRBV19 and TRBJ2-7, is DGGITQSPKYLFRKEGQNVTLSCEQNLNHDAMYWYRQDPGQGLRLIYYSQIVNDFQKGDIAEGYSVSREKKESFPLTVTSAQKNPTAFYLCASSTLRGPNEQYFGPGTRLTVT.

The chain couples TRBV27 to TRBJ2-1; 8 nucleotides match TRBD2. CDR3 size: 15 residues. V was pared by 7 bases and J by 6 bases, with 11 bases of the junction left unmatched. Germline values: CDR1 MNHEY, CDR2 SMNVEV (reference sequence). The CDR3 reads CASTITSGGPNEQFF. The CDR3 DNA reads TGTGCCAGCACCATAACGAGCGGGGGCCCCAATGAGCAGTTCTTC.

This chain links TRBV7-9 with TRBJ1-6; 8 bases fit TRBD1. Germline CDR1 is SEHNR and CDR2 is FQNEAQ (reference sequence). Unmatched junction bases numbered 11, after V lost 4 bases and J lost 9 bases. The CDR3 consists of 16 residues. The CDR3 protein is CASSSSGTGLLSPLHF. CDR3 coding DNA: TGTGCCAGCAGCTCCTCCGGGACAGGACTTCTTTCACCCCTCCACTTT.

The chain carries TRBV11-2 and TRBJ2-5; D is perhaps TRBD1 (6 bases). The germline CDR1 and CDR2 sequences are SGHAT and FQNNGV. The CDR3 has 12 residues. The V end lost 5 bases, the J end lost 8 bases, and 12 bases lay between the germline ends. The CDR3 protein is CASSATQGTQYF. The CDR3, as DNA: TGTGCCAGCAGCGCCACACAGGGAACCCAGTACTTC.

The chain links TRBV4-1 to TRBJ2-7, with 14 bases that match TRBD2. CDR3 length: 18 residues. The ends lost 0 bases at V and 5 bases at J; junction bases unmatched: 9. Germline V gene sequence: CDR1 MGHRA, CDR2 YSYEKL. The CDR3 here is CASSQEMGLAGESHEQYF. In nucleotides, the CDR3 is TGCGCCAGCAGCCAAGAAATGGGACTAGCGGGAGAGTCCCACGAGCAGTACTTC.

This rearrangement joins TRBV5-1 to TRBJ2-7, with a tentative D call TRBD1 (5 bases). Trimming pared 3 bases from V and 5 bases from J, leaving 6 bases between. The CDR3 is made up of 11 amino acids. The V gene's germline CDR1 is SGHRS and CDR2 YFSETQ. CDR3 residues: CASSSDNEQYF. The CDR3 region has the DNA TGCGCCAGCAGCTCGGACAACGAGCAGTACTTC.

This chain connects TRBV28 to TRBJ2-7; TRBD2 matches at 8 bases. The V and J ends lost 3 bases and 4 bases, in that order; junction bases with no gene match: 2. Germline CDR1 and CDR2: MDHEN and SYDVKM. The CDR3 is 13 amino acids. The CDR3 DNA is TGTGCCAGCAGTTTTACGGGGGGGTACGAGCAGTACTTC. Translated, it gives CASSFTGGYEQYF.

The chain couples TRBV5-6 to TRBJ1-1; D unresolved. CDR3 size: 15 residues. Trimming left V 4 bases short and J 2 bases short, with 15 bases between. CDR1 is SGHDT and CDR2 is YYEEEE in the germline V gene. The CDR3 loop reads CASSPLGSGNTEAFF. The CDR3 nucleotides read TGTGCCAGCAGCCCTTTAGGGAGTGGAAACACTGAAGCTTTCTTT.

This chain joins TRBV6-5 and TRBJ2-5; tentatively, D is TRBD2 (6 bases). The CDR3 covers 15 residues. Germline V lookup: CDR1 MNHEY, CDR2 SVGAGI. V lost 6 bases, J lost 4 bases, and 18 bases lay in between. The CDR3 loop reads CASSRLVRERETQYF. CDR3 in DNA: TGTGCCAGCAGCCGACTGGTACGGGAGAGAGAGACCCAGTACTTC.